These T cell receptor beta chains were read from a single sample in a study of post-analysis software for immune sequencing data. TCRdb re-called the PCR reads through MiXCR, storing one row per CDR3 protein. Of a few hundred thousand distinct CDR3 sequences listed, around 40% are singletons. Source material: blood. The receptor set was obtained from a girl between 5 and 17 years old with multiple sclerosis. CDR3s include the opening cysteine and the closing phenylalanine or tryptophan. D genes are given only for firm matches. Expanded clones are given a class, and other clones once, few, many or no size at all.

d_call: -
j_call: TRBJ1-1
clone_size: -
v_call: TRBV20-1
cdr3_nt: TGCAGTGCTACGAGGCGAGACAGTCGAACTAACACTGAAGCTTTCTTT
cdr3_aa: CSATRRDSRTNTEAFF

d_call: -
j_call: TRBJ2-7
clone_size: -
v_call: TRBV20-1
cdr3_nt: TGCAGTGCTAGGGACCGCGGACCCTACGAGCAGTACTTC
cdr3_aa: CSARDRGPYEQYF

d_call: -
j_call: TRBJ1-1
clone_size: once
v_call: TRBV5-5
cdr3_nt: TGTGCCAGCAGCTTGGGACAGACAGTACCTAACACTGAAGCTTTCTTT
cdr3_aa: CASSLGQTVPNTEAFF

d_call: TRBD2
j_call: TRBJ2-1
clone_size: few
v_call: TRBV7-6
cdr3_nt: TGTGCCAGCAGCTTAGCTTTAACTAGCGGGACCCAGATTGACGGTGAGCAGTTCTTC
cdr3_aa: CASSLALTSGTQIDGEQFF

d_call: TRBD2
j_call: TRBJ2-5
clone_size: -
v_call: TRBV4-2
cdr3_nt: TGTGCCAGCAGCCAAGAGTGGACTAGCGGGATCGGAGGGCAAGAGACCCAGTACTTC
cdr3_aa: CASSQEWTSGIGGQETQYF

d_call: TRBD2
j_call: TRBJ2-3
clone_size: -
v_call: TRBV20-1
cdr3_nt: TGCAGTGCTAGAGATTGGGCTAGCGGGGAGTCAGATACGCAGTATTTT
cdr3_aa: CSARDWASGESDTQYF

d_call: TRBD2
j_call: TRBJ2-1
clone_size: few
v_call: TRBV11-2
cdr3_nt: TGTGCCAGCAGCCCCCTTGGGAGGGGTGAATTGCATGAGCAGTTCTTC
cdr3_aa: CASSPLGRGELHEQFF

d_call: -
j_call: TRBJ2-7
clone_size: -
v_call: TRBV4-1
cdr3_nt: TGCGCCAGCAGCCAAGAGTACGACTACGAGCAGTACTTC
cdr3_aa: CASSQEYDYEQYF

d_call: TRBD2
j_call: TRBJ2-4
clone_size: -
v_call: TRBV5-1
cdr3_nt: TGCGCCAGCAGCTTGGAGAGCGGGAGGACCGGGGAGCAGTACTTC
cdr3_aa: CASSLESGRTGEQYF

d_call: TRBD2
j_call: TRBJ2-7
clone_size: -
v_call: TRBV9
cdr3_nt: TGTGCCAGCAGCCCAGGACTAGAAGCCTACGAGCAGTACTTC
cdr3_aa: CASSPGLEAYEQYF

d_call: -
j_call: TRBJ2-1
clone_size: -
v_call: TRBV15
cdr3_nt: TGTGCCACCAGCAGAGATCCATTGCAGAACAATGAGCAGTTCTTC
cdr3_aa: CATSRDPLQNNEQFF

d_call: -
j_call: TRBJ1-2
clone_size: -
v_call: TRBV29-1
cdr3_nt: TGCAGCGTTGAAGGCTCGGGGGTGGGCTATGGCTACACCTTC
cdr3_aa: CSVEGSGVGYGYTF

d_call: TRBD1
j_call: TRBJ2-7
clone_size: -
v_call: TRBV29-1
cdr3_nt: TGCAGCGTAGCGGACAGGGGGCTCCACGAGCAGTACTTC
cdr3_aa: CSVADRGLHEQYF

d_call: TRBD2
j_call: TRBJ2-1
clone_size: once
v_call: TRBV27
cdr3_nt: TGTGCCAGCTGGACTAGCGGGAACAATGAGCAGTTCTTC
cdr3_aa: CASWTSGNNEQFF

d_call: -
j_call: TRBJ2-3
clone_size: -
v_call: TRBV4-1
cdr3_nt: TGCGCCAGCAACGACTACGTGGGGACAGATACGCAGTATTTT
cdr3_aa: CASNDYVGTDTQYF

d_call: -
j_call: TRBJ2-5
clone_size: -
v_call: TRBV12-3/TRBV12-4
cdr3_nt: TGTGCCAGCAGTTTCGGGGAGCAAGAGACCCAGTACTTC
cdr3_aa: CASSFGEQETQYF

d_call: -
j_call: TRBJ2-5
clone_size: -
v_call: TRBV12-3/TRBV12-4
cdr3_nt: TGTGCCAGCAGCTTGGACCTTGGAGAGACCCAGTACTTC
cdr3_aa: CASSLDLGETQYF